This TCR beta chain derives from a study of blood T cell repertoires in COVID-19. Overall study context: Whether acute or convalescent, the COVID-19 samples came from the United States, Italy and Spain. PBMCs, B-cell-depleted T cells, or T cells provided the cDNA or gDNA that made up the material.

Trimming took off 6 bases at V and 8 bases at J, with 19 bases between the two ends. This CDR3 comprises 15 residues. From germline, CDR1 is MNHEY and CDR2 SVGAGI. Authors' processing steps: Estimated nucleated cell counts came from reference gene primer amplification. The data were produced by immunoSEQ multiplex PCR, yet TCRdb's version contains in-frame clones alone and is incomplete. D and trimming come from the DNA, and the V and J calls and clone size come from that table. The sample lists tens of thousands of clones; 75% to 90% were seen once. The receptor comes from a woman aged 35 to 49 with acute or convalescent COVID-19. The sequenced material came from peripheral blood. The V call is TRBV6-5, the J call TRBJ1-4; unclear D gene. CDR3 loop: CASRITPTENEKLFF. The CDR3 DNA reads TGTGCCAGCAGAATCACACCAACGGAGAACGAAAAACTGTTTTTT.